This T cell receptor (beta chain) derives from a study of blood T cell repertoires in COVID-19 (dated by TCRdb to the early 2020s). Study-wide context: The collaborator samples originated in the United States, Italy and Spain and spanned the acute and convalescent phases of COVID-19. Where available, HLA class I and class II types were taken from metadata supplied by the sample provider and were not determined by assay-based typing. The material from the prospective study consisted of cDNA or gDNA derived from T cells, B-cell-depleted T cells, or PBMCs. The dataset comprised deeply sampled blood TCRbeta repertoires from subjects exposed to, actively infected with, or recovered from COVID-19. The samples were drawn from the first 160 participants of the ongoing ImmuneRACE study and from 1,254 subjects provided by 6 global collaborators. The repertoires were released in a freely available public database meant as a resource for research on the immune response to SARS-CoV-2. The sample metadata nearly always contained a de-identified subject ID, COVID-19 status, age in years and sex. Points the paper makes about the study in general: How much clinical and demographic metadata was included differed by source and by participant, and the metadata was provided uncurated.

Whole blood was collected in K2EDTA tubes by collaborating institutions according to the institutions' own protocols. Collaborator samples were shipped for TCRbeta analysis as frozen whole blood, isolated PBMCs, or DNA extracted from either sample type. The germline V gene sets CDR1 to LGHNA and CDR2 to YNFKEQ. The cysteine opens and the phenylalanine closes a CDR3 of 14 amino acids. The kept DNA is CDR3 alone, 42 bases in frame from the first base. Trimming removed 4 bases from V and 6 bases from J, leaving 13 bases between the germline ends. Comment on this clone: What this receptor recognizes is not known. No base quality information exists; no much larger clone differs at one position.

TCRbeta CDR3 regions were amplified from genomic DNA using the immunoSEQ Assay, a bias-controlled multiplex PCR. As for the authors' bioinformatics: The number of nucleated cells in each sample was estimated by amplification of reference gene primers within the assay. To quantify the absolute abundance of each unique TCRbeta CDR3 rearrangement, sequence reads were collapsed and filtered. For each sample, productive Simpson clonality was calculated as the square root of Simpson's diversity index over productive rearrangements. Entries here come from immuneACCESS through TCRdb and include only in-frame sequences with V and J called. Some clones fail to appear in such tables; in the studies checked, an unresolved V gene covers under half of the shortfall, and the cause of the remainder is unknown. V and J calls and clone size follow that table, whereas D and trimming were derived from the DNA. The sample table shows around 230,000 clones, and approximately 80% are seen once. The ten largest clones capture roughly 30% of the sample.

The rearranged segments are TRBV4-2 and TRBJ2-1, with an unclear D gene assignment. The source is a man in his forties with acute or convalescent COVID-19. The sample was peripheral blood. In nucleotides, the sequence is TGTGCCAGCAGCCCTTTTGTGTCGTCCAATGAGCAGTTCTTC. It translates as CASSPFVSSNEQFF.